This entry lists 16 T cell receptor beta chains sequenced from one sample in a study of OX40 agonist ivuxolimab in advanced cancers. Only in-frame clones appear in the TCRdb table, and some are missing; sequencing was by immunoSEQ multiplex PCR. This sample yields some 90,000 clones, of which 80% to 90% are seen a single time; approximately 0.29% belongs to the top ten. Sequencing used CD4+ or CD8+ T cells sorted from blood, obtained in a trial of the OX40 agonist ivuxolimab. The receptors originated from an adult with an advanced solid tumor such as melanoma, head and neck, liver or kidney cancer.

V gene TRBV6-1 combines with J gene TRBJ1-5; TRBD1 aligns across 7 bases. Per germline, CDR1 MNHNS and CDR2 SASEGT. The CDR3 extends over 14 amino acids. The V segment lost 5 bases and the J segment 4 bases; nucleotides outside the gene matches: 5. Here the CDR3 DNA reads TGTGCCAGCAGTACCCAACAGGGGAATCAGCCCCAGCATTTT. This gives the protein CASSTQQGNQPQHF.

This chain joins TRBV6-6 and TRBJ1-1; D gene ambiguous. V gave up 6 bases and J gave up 5 bases, with 10 bases separating them. Germline V gene lookup returns CDR1 MNHNY and CDR2 SVGAGI (reference sequence). The CDR3 extends over 12 amino acids. CDR3 DNA sequence: TGTGCCAGCAGCGATAGGACTACTGAAGCTTTCTTT. As protein: CASSDRTTEAFF.

This rearrangement joins TRBV11-2 to TRBJ2-3, with TRBD2 matching over 10 bases. This CDR3 is 15 amino acids long. The germline gives CDR1 SGHAT, CDR2 FQNNGV. The V and J ends lost 3 bases and 4 bases, in that order; junction bases with no gene match: 4. CDR3 protein: CASSLSSGGPDTQYF. The CDR3 DNA sequence: TGTGCCAGCAGCTTGTCTAGCGGGGGCCCAGATACGCAGTATTTT.

The rearrangement links TRBV15 to TRBJ1-5; tentatively, D is TRBD1 (5 bases). CDR1 is LNHNV and CDR2 is YYDKDF in the germline V gene (reference sequence). This CDR3 contains 15 residues. V was pared by 0 bases and J by 7 bases, with 13 bases between. The CDR3 reads CATSRDLAGIQPQHF. The CDR3 nucleotides are TGTGCCACCAGCAGAGATCTGGCAGGGATCCAGCCCCAGCATTTT.

The chain carries TRBV9 and TRBJ1-1, with no clear D. Germline V gene data show CDR1 as SGDLS and CDR2 as YYNGEE. This CDR3 comprises 14 residues. Trimming removed 0 bases from V and 0 bases from J, with 6 bases in between. This chain's CDR3 is CASSVVAVNTEAFF. The CDR3 DNA is TGTGCCAGCAGCGTAGTTGCAGTGAACACTGAAGCTTTCTTT.

Only one count was recorded for this clone. The chain employs TRBV5-1 and TRBJ2-3; D gene ambiguous. This CDR3 has 13 residues. CDR1 and CDR2 from the germline V gene are SGHRS and YFSETQ. The V end was cut by 0 bases, the J end by 4 bases, with 6 bases between. The CDR3 protein is CASSLVGADTQYF. CDR3 coding DNA: TGCGCCAGCAGCTTGGTGGGCGCAGATACGCAGTATTTT.

This clone was detected only a few times. DNA for the CDR3: TGTGCCAGCAGCGCTGTACGGGGGAACACCGGGGAGCTGTTTTTT. This encodes CASSAVRGNTGELFF. The chain is built from TRBV11-2 and TRBJ2-2, with D perhaps matching TRBD2 (5 bases). The ends were cut back, 5 bases at V and 1 base at J, with 11 bases in the middle. Per the germline V gene, CDR1 is SGHAT and CDR2 is FQNNGV. There are 15 residues in the CDR3.

CDR3 amino acids: CSVGPRGQGTHTGELFF. CDR3 sequence (DNA): TGCAGCGTTGGCCCTCGGGGACAGGGGACCCACACCGGGGAGCTGTTTTTT. This rearrangement joins TRBV29-1 to TRBJ2-2, with 10 bases aligning to TRBD1. CDR1 is SQVTM and CDR2 is ANQGSEA in the germline V gene. V dropped 4 bases and J dropped 3; count of bases not matched to a gene: 11. The CDR3 consists of 17 residues.

The gene calls are TRBV6-5 and TRBJ1-4; D is possibly TRBD1 (5 bases). The V and J ends lost 5 bases and 8 bases respectively, with 12 bases between them. The germline V gene encodes CDR1 MNHEY and CDR2 SVGAGI. This CDR3 is 13 amino acids long. The DNA for the CDR3 is TGTGCCAGCAGTCCCCGGACAAGGGAAAAACTGTTTTTT. Its protein product is CASSPRTREKLFF.

This clone has just a few counts. The V gene is TRBV29-1, the J gene TRBJ2-3; perhaps TRBD2 as D (5 bases). The CDR3 covers 13 residues. Germline V gene lookup returns CDR1 SQVTM and CDR2 ANQGSEA. The CDR3 DNA reads TGCAGTGAGAGGGAACTCCGCACAGATACGCAGTATTTT. This encodes CSERELRTDTQYF.

The rearrangement links TRBV7-8 to TRBJ2-5, with a possible D match to TRBD1 (6 bases). The CDR3 is 18 residues long. Trimming stripped 7 bases from V and 2 bases from J, with 26 bases between. Germline CDR1 and CDR2: SGHVS and FQNEAQ. As DNA, the CDR3 is TGTGCCAGCAACCGAGTCCTGACTACAGGGAAGGGGCAAGAGACCCAGTACTTC. Translating it yields CASNRVLTTGKGQETQYF.

This chain links TRBV18 with TRBJ1-1; TRBD1 might be the D (5 bases). This CDR3 spans 15 amino acids. V lost 4 bases, J lost 1 base, and 13 bases lay in between. Germline CDR1 is KGHSH and CDR2 is LQKENI. The CDR3 loop is CASSHDRSKNTEAFF. The CDR3 DNA follows: TGTGCCAGCTCACACGACAGATCTAAGAACACTGAAGCTTTCTTT.

The chain is built from TRBV5-1 and TRBJ2-7; TRBD2 aligns across 7 bases. This CDR3 region has 14 residues. Trimming removed 3 bases from V and 6 bases from J; junction bases left unmatched: 9. Germline CDR1 is SGHRS and CDR2 is YFSETQ. The CDR3 loop reads CASSYKTPGGEQYF. CDR3 coding DNA: TGCGCCAGCAGCTATAAGACACCGGGGGGCGAGCAGTACTTC.

CDR3 DNA sequence: TGTGCCAGTAGTATAAAAGTCCCCCCCCAAGAGACCCAGTACTTC. It is translated as CASSIKVPPQETQYF. The chain links TRBV19 to TRBJ2-5; D is unresolved. The CDR3 is 15 amino acids. Germline V gene data show CDR1 as LNHDA and CDR2 as SQIVND (reference sequence). Trimming left V 2 bases short and J 1 base short, with 11 bases between.

The CDR3 DNA sequence: TGTGCCAGCGCTTCGACTAATGAAAAACTGTTTTTT. It yields the protein CASASTNEKLFF. This rearrangement joins TRBV14 to TRBJ1-4; D unresolved. The ends were cut back, 8 bases at V and 2 bases at J, with 6 bases in the middle. The CDR3 totals 12 residues. Germline V lookup: CDR1 SGHDN, CDR2 FVKESK. Filled out from reference TRBV14 and TRBJ1-4, the complete variable domain reads EAGVTQFPSHSVIEKGQTVTLRCDPISGHDNLYWYRRVMGKEIKFLLHFVKESKQDESGMPNNRFLAERTGGTYSTLKVQPAELEDSGVYFCASASTNEKLFFGSGTQLSVL.

The V gene is TRBV30, the J gene TRBJ2-5; possible D gene TRBD1, 6 bases. CDR1 is GTSNPN and CDR2 is SVGIG in the germline V gene (reference sequence). V was cut by 8 bases and J by 5 bases, with 18 bases left in between. CDR3 size: 13 residues. Here the CDR3 DNA reads TGTGCCCTAAACAGGGAATGGTGGGAGACCCAGTACTTC. It translates to CALNREWWETQYF.